These 32 T cell receptor beta chains came from one sample sequenced in a study of blood T cell repertoires in COVID-19. The method was immunoSEQ multiplex PCR; TCRdb's version includes in-frame clones alone and lacks a portion of them. The repertoire holds roughly 260,000 clones, with around 90% as singletons. Sequencing input: peripheral blood. These receptors came from a person between 18 and 35 years old with COVID-19, enrolled during active disease.

The chain couples TRBV28 to TRBJ1-2; 7 nucleotides match TRBD1. Germline-derived CDR1 and CDR2 are MDHEN and SYDVKM. The CDR3 runs to 15 residues. The J segment lost 3 bases and the V segment lost 2 bases, leaving 6 bases of the junction unmatched. The CDR3: CASSLTGAWDYGYTF. Here the CDR3 DNA reads TGTGCCAGCAGTTTAACAGGGGCTTGGGACTATGGCTACACCTTC.

The chain combines TRBV27 with TRBJ2-7; unclear D gene. CDR1 and CDR2 from the germline V gene are MNHEY and SMNVEV (reference sequence). Trimming pared 3 bases from V and 3 bases from J, leaving 9 bases between. The CDR3 has 13 residues. The CDR3 region has the DNA TGTGCCAGCAGTTTGAACAGCCACTACGAGCAGTACTTC. It specifies CASSLNSHYEQYF.

The gene calls are TRBV2 and TRBJ2-1; 8 nucleotides match TRBD1. The germline V gene encodes CDR1 SNHLY and CDR2 FYNNEI. V was clipped by 5 bases and J by 6 bases; unmatched bases: 3. This CDR3 has 13 residues. CDR3 sequence reads: CASSSTGGNEQFF. CDR3 DNA sequence: TGTGCCAGCAGTTCAACAGGGGGCAATGAGCAGTTCTTC. The whole variable domain, remainder taken from reference TRBV2 and TRBJ2-1, is EPEVTQTPSHQVTQMGQEVILRCVPISNHLYFYWYRQILGQKVEFLVSFYNNEISEKSEIFDDQFSVERPDGSNFTLKIRSTKLEDSAMYFCASSSTGGNEQFFGPGTRLTVL.

This clone was seen only once. The V gene is TRBV5-4, the J gene TRBJ2-1; the match to TRBD1 covers 7 bases. J lost 7 bases, V lost 2 bases, and 0 bases had no gene match. CDR3 length equals 12 residues. The germline V gene encodes CDR1 SGHNT and CDR2 YYREEE (reference sequence). The chain's CDR3 is CASSFRGNEQFF. CDR3 bases: TGTGCCAGCAGCTTCAGGGGGAATGAGCAGTTCTTC.

The rearrangement joins TRBV27 to TRBJ1-1, with a weak D call TRBD1 (5 bases). Trimming stripped 3 bases from V and 1 base from J, with 12 bases between. Germline loops: CDR1 MNHEY, CDR2 SMNVEV (reference sequence). CDR3 length: 15 residues. As DNA, the CDR3 is TGTGCCAGCAGTTTCCAGGGCGGGGGGAACACTGAAGCTTTCTTT. The encoded protein is CASSFQGGGNTEAFF.

The rearrangement joins TRBV9 to TRBJ1-1; maybe TRBD1 (5 bases). The length of the CDR3 is 14 residues. Trimming took off 6 bases at V and 4 bases at J, with 16 bases between the two ends. CDR1 is SGDLS and CDR2 is YYNGEE in the germline V gene. The CDR3 is CASTPGSYGTEAFF. For the CDR3, the DNA is TGTGCCAGCACTCCAGGGTCGTACGGCACTGAAGCTTTCTTT.

V gene TRBV5-6 combines with J gene TRBJ1-4; TRBD1 is a possible D gene (6 bases). The V gene lost 5 bases and the J gene lost 13 bases, with 18 bases spanning the gap. CDR3 length: 13 residues. Germline values: CDR1 SGHDT, CDR2 YYEEEE. This CDR3 is CASRRDTAEGLFF. The CDR3 region has the DNA TGTGCCAGCAGACGGGACACTGCAGAGGGACTGTTTTTT.

The gene calls are TRBV28 and TRBJ1-1; 10 bases are shared with TRBD1. Germline CDR1 MDHEN, CDR2 SYDVKM. Trimming took 4 bases from V and 5 from J; bases not matched to a gene: 4. This CDR3 has 14 amino acids. The CDR3 loop is CASSSGQGMTEAFF. The DNA for the CDR3 is TGTGCCAGCAGTTCGGGACAGGGGATGACTGAAGCTTTCTTT.

J is TRBJ1-2 and V is TRBV5-6; D is ambiguous. The V and J ends lost 0 bases and 7 bases respectively, with 13 bases between them. The CDR3 has 14 residues. Germline CDR1 SGHDT, CDR2 YYEEEE. The CDR3 region has the DNA TGTGCCAGCAGCTTGGGTGTCGCGGCCGGTGGCTACACCTTC. Translated: CASSLGVAAGGYTF.

This clone was observed once. The chain has TRBV11-2 and TRBJ1-1, with 10 bases fitting TRBD1. CDR1 and CDR2 from the germline V gene are SGHAT and FQNNGV. Trimming took 1 base from V and 6 from J; bases not matched to a gene: 5. This CDR3 has 15 amino acids. The CDR3 spells CASSLGTGGISEAFF. CDR3 nucleotides: TGTGCCAGCAGCTTAGGGACAGGGGGAATTTCTGAAGCTTTCTTT.

V usage is TRBV29-1 and J usage is TRBJ1-2; 8 bases are a match to TRBD1. V dropped 8 bases and J dropped 7; count of bases not matched to a gene: 18. This CDR3 region has 15 residues. Germline-derived CDR1 and CDR2 are SQVTM and ANQGSEA. CDR3 DNA sequence: TGCAGCTCCGATCATCCTCTGGCAGGGGGCCTTGGCTACACCTTC. Protein sequence: CSSDHPLAGGLGYTF.

The gene calls are TRBV11-2 and TRBJ2-5; TRBD1 is a possible D gene (5 bases). The CDR3 runs to 12 residues. The V and J ends lost 6 bases and 6 bases respectively, with 11 bases between them. CDR1 SGHAT and CDR2 FQNNGV come from the germline V gene. The CDR3: CASSLGVKTQYF. CDR3 sequence (DNA): TGTGCCAGCAGTCTAGGGGTGAAGACCCAGTACTTC.

The chain uses TRBV5-1 and TRBJ2-5; D not certain. Germline V lookup: CDR1 SGHRS, CDR2 YFSETQ. V was trimmed by 4 bases and J by 5 bases, leaving 12 bases between them. The CDR3 covers 13 residues. In DNA form, the CDR3 reads TGCGCCAGCAGCACAGACGTTCGTGAGACCCAGTACTTC. As protein: CASSTDVRETQYF.

The chain carries TRBV27 and TRBJ1-4; D unresolved. Germline V gene data show CDR1 as MNHEY and CDR2 as SMNVEV (reference sequence). V was clipped by 3 bases and J by 6 bases, with 14 bases between them. This CDR3 contains 15 residues. The CDR3 here is CASSFGGNYYEKLFF. For the CDR3, the DNA is TGTGCCAGCAGTTTTGGAGGGAACTATTATGAAAAACTGTTTTTT.

The chain is built from TRBV28 and TRBJ1-1, with TRBD1 matching 7 bases. This CDR3 spans 14 amino acids. J gave up 4 bases and V 5 bases, and 7 bases lay outside the gene matches. Germline V gene sequence: CDR1 MDHEN, CDR2 SYDVKM. In DNA, the CDR3 is TGTGCCAGCAGTCTCACGGACAGGCCCACTGAAGCTTTCTTT. This codes for CASSLTDRPTEAFF.

The chain employs TRBV6-2 or TRBV6-3 and TRBJ2-3; D might be TRBD2 (6 bases). This CDR3 has 15 residues. Trimming took off 5 bases at V and 0 bases at J, with 12 bases between the two ends. The germline CDR1 and CDR2 sequences are MNHEY and SVGEGT. CDR3 residues: CASSGTPTSTDTQYF. DNA for the CDR3: TGTGCCAGCAGTGGGACTCCTACTAGCACAGATACGCAGTATTTT.

This chain joins TRBV24-1 and TRBJ2-3; 8 bases line up with TRBD2. The CDR3 extends over 14 amino acids. V trimming: 5 bases; J trimming: 8 bases; junction bases outside the gene matches: 8. CDR1 is KGHDR and CDR2 is SFDVKD in the germline V gene. The DNA of the CDR3 is TGTGCCACCAGTGGCGGGACTAGTTACGTTACGCAGTATTTT. Translating gives CATSGGTSYVTQYF.

The V gene is TRBV11-3, the J gene TRBJ2-1, with a weak D call TRBD2 (6 bases). CDR3 length equals 15 residues. V was pared by 1 base and J by 10 bases, with 17 bases between. Per germline, CDR1 SGHNT and CDR2 YENEEA. The CDR3 bases are TGTGCCAGCAGCTTAGGGGGGACTCGCGCTTGGGAGCAGTTCTTC. This encodes CASSLGGTRAWEQFF. The full variable domain, in which reference TRBV11-3 and TRBJ2-1 provide the parts outside the CDR3, is EAGVVQSPRYKIIEKKQPVAFWCNPISGHNTLYWYLQNLGQGPELLIRYENEEAVDDSQLPKDRFSAERLKGVDSTLKIQPAELGDSAVYLCASSLGGTRAWEQFFGPGTRLTVL.

The chain combines TRBV6-5 with TRBJ2-3; TRBD1 matches 10 bases. Per the germline V gene, CDR1 is MNHEY and CDR2 is SVGAGI. This CDR3 region has 15 residues. Trimming cost V 5 bases and J 1 base; bases outside gene matches: 3. CDR3 in amino acids: CASSRTGGGTDTQYF. CDR3 in DNA: TGTGCCAGCAGTCGGACAGGGGGGGGCACAGATACGCAGTATTTT.

V and J are TRBV20-1 and TRBJ1-3; D is uncertain. The CDR3 loop spans 11 amino acids. In germline, CDR1 is DFQATT, CDR2 SNEGSKA (reference sequence). The germline V and J ends were trimmed by 0 bases and 10 bases, with 7 bases remaining between them. DNA of the CDR3: TGCAGTGCTAGAGATCCCCCTACCATATATTTT. It is translated as CSARDPPTIYF.

The CDR3 nucleotides read TGTGCCAGCAGCCAAGACCCAGGGGCTGGGGACACTGAAGCTTTCTTT. The encoded protein is CASSQDPGAGDTEAFF. V and J are TRBV4-2 and TRBJ1-1; D is possibly TRBD1 (6 bases). There are 16 residues in the CDR3. V lost 0 bases, J lost 3 bases, and 14 bases lay in between. Germline values: CDR1 LGHNA, CDR2 YNFKEQ.

The rearrangement uses TRBV4-3 and TRBJ2-1, with 9 bases fitting TRBD2. The CDR3 sequence is 17 residues long. Trimming took 0 bases from V and 7 from J; bases not matched to a gene: 10. From germline, CDR1 is LGHNA and CDR2 YSLEER. The CDR3 is CASSQDLPLAGPNEQFF. DNA of the CDR3: TGCGCCAGCAGCCAAGATCTCCCGCTAGCGGGGCCAAATGAGCAGTTCTTC.

The V and J genes are TRBV9 and TRBJ2-1; D possibly corresponds to TRBD2 (5 bases). Trimming took off 2 bases at V and 5 bases at J, with 5 bases between the two ends. Germline V gives CDR1 SGDLS, CDR2 YYNGEE. This CDR3 spans 12 amino acids. CDR3 in DNA: TGTGCCAGCAGCGTCGGGGACAATGAGCAGTTCTTC. This sequence encodes CASSVGDNEQFF. The full variable domain, with the rest looked up from reference TRBV9 and TRBJ2-1, is DSGVTQTPKHLITATGQRVTLRCSPRSGDLSVYWYQQSLDQGLQFLIQYYNGEERAKGNILERFSAQQFPDLHSELNLSSLELGDSALYFCASSVGDNEQFFGPGTRLTVL.

The CDR3 loop reads CASLRETQYF. DNA of the CDR3: TGTGCCAGCCTCCGAGAGACCCAGTACTTC. V and J are TRBV27 and TRBJ2-5, with D unresolved. Germline-derived CDR1 and CDR2 are MNHEY and SMNVEV (reference sequence). The length of the CDR3 is 10 residues. V lost 8 bases and J lost 4, with 5 bases in between.

This chain links TRBV5-1 with TRBJ2-1, with 8 nucleotides matching TRBD2. Germline V CDR1 and CDR2: SGHRS, YFSETQ. Trimming removed 1 base from V and 3 bases from J; junction bases left unmatched: 6. This CDR3 region has 16 residues. CDR3: CASSLRALAGYNEQFF. CDR3 sequence (DNA): TGCGCCAGCAGCTTGCGGGCTCTAGCGGGCTACAATGAGCAGTTCTTC.

Points on this clone: In the same sample, other DNA sequences code for this CDR3. V gene TRBV5-1 combines with J gene TRBJ2-1; 9 bases match TRBD2. This CDR3 contains 15 residues. Per germline, CDR1 SGHRS and CDR2 YFSETQ. The ends lost 2 bases at V and 0 bases at J; junction bases unmatched: 0. The CDR3 DNA follows: TGCGCCAGCAGCTTTAGCGGGAGCTCCTACAATGAGCAGTTCTTC. It encodes CASSFSGSSYNEQFF.

The chain joins TRBV6-5 to TRBJ1-2; no clear D gene. V was shortened by 0 bases and J by 8 bases, with 10 bases between the two germline ends. Germline CDR1 reads MNHEY; CDR2 reads SVGAGI. The CDR3 consists of 13 residues. The CDR3 DNA follows: TGTGCCAGCAGTTACTCGACATATCGGGGCTACACCTTC. This sequence encodes CASSYSTYRGYTF.

The J gene is TRBJ2-1, the V gene TRBV5-1; 9 nucleotides match TRBD2. The length of the CDR3 is 16 residues. The ends lost 2 bases at V and 12 bases at J; junction bases unmatched: 15. Germline V lookup: CDR1 SGHRS, CDR2 YFSETQ. CDR3 in DNA: TGCGCCAGCAGCTTAGAGGGGGGAATCGGGACTAGCATGCAGTTCTTC. Residues: CASSLEGGIGTSMQFF.

This sequence joins TRBV6-2 or TRBV6-3 and TRBJ1-6; D uncertain. V gave up 4 bases and J gave up 8 bases, with 9 bases separating them. The length of the CDR3 is 13 residues. Germline V gene data show CDR1 as MNHEY and CDR2 as SVGEGT. The CDR3 is CASSSAVYSPLHF. DNA of the CDR3: TGTGCCAGCAGTTCCGCGGTTTATTCACCCCTCCACTTT.

The chain combines TRBV6-2 or TRBV6-3 with TRBJ2-1; no clear D. Trimming removed 2 bases at V and 4 bases at J, with 3 bases between. This CDR3 has 12 amino acids. CDR1 MNHEY and CDR2 SVGEGT come from the germline V gene. CDR3 loop: CASSYRYNEQFF. CDR3 DNA sequence: TGTGCCAGCAGTTACCGGTACAATGAGCAGTTCTTC.

V usage is TRBV4-2 and J usage is TRBJ1-2; D may be TRBD1 (6 bases). The CDR3 runs to 14 residues. In germline, CDR1 is LGHNA, CDR2 YNFKEQ. Between the trimmed V and J ends, which lost 8 bases and 4 bases, there was a span of 17 bases. The CDR3 loop reads CASGLRTAAYGYTF. In DNA form, the CDR3 reads TGTGCCAGCGGCCTCCGGACAGCCGCCTATGGCTACACCTTC.

This clone was observed a single time. This sequence joins TRBV18 and TRBJ2-7; TRBD1 matches at 9 bases. This CDR3 spans 15 amino acids. Germline V gene sequence: CDR1 KGHSH, CDR2 LQKENI. V was pared by 2 bases and J by 5 bases, with 7 bases of the junction left unmatched. DNA for the CDR3: TGTGCCAGCTCACCAGGAGGGACAGGGAGAGACGAGCAGTACTTC. Amino acids: CASSPGGTGRDEQYF.